This note documents a single T cell receptor beta chain sequence. Its antigen remains unknown. The CDR3 is made up of 14 amino acids. CDR1 and CDR2 (germline): SGHAT, FQNNGV. V lost 1 base, J lost 2 bases, and 9 bases lay in between. The record originates from a study of cytomegalovirus exposure and HLA in healthy donors. Overall study findings and caveats: As a later analysis showed, several of the most significant clusters appeared to be linked to common viral pathogens. A previous analysis found most TCR beta V segments productive roughly 90% or roughly 30% of the time.

Primers included in the PCR were 60 Vbeta and 13 Jbeta primers. Data came from immunoSEQ multiplex PCR; TCRdb stores just in-frame clones and leaves some out. The listing contains nearly 200,000 clones. This sequence joins TRBV11-2 and TRBJ2-7, with D possibly being TRBD2 (5 bases). The sequence came from a boy aged 5 to 17 in good health and CMV-seronegative. The source material was PBMCs. CDR3 region: CASSLGGDTYEQYF. CDR3 nucleotide sequence: TGTGCCAGCAGCTTAGGGGGAGACACCTACGAGCAGTACTTC.